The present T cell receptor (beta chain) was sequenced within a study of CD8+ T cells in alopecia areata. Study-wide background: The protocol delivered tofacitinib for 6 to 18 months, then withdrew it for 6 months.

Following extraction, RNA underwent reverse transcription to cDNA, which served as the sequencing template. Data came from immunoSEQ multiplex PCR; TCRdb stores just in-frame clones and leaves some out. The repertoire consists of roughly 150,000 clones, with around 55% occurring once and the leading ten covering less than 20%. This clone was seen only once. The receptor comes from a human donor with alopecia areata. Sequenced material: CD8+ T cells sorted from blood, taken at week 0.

The CDR3 here is CSVAPVQIYGYTF. The DNA for the CDR3 is TGCAGCGTTGCGCCGGTACAGATCTATGGCTACACCTTC. V gene TRBV29-1 combines with J gene TRBJ1-2, with D unclear. This CDR3 region has 13 residues. The V gene's germline CDR1 is SQVTM and CDR2 ANQGSEA. The V end lost 4 bases, the J end lost 4 bases, and 13 bases lay between the germline ends.